This paragraph reports one T cell receptor (beta chain). TCRdb keeps only in-frame clones here, not all; method: immunoSEQ multiplex PCR. This sample carries a few hundred thousand clones, about nine tenths of them seen once, and the ten largest clones take roughly 2.1%. Germline CDR1 and CDR2: SGHNT and YENEEA. This CDR3 spans 15 amino acids. The V and J ends lost 4 bases and 5 bases respectively, with 17 bases between them. This specimen belongs to a study of blood T cell repertoires in COVID-19. The chain combines TRBV11-3 with TRBJ1-1; tentatively, D is TRBD1 (5 bases). The TCR comes from a man aged 50-60 years with acute or convalescent COVID-19. Sequencing used peripheral blood. CDR3 loop: CASSSGGGESTEAFF. The CDR3 nucleotides are TGTGCCAGCAGCTCGGGCGGGGGTGAGAGTACTGAAGCTTTCTTT.